A single sample is the source of the 19 T cell receptor beta chains below, sequenced in a study of blood T cell repertoires in COVID-19. Profiling relied on immunoSEQ multiplex PCR, and the TCRdb table lists in-frame clones only, not all of them. The table records approximately 50,000 clones, 77% of them present only once. Input material: peripheral blood. These receptors were taken from a man between 65 and 79 years old with active or convalescent COVID-19.

The table lists this clone with many counts. This chain links TRBV25-1 with TRBJ2-7; maybe TRBD1 (6 bases). Germline V gene data show CDR1 as MGHDK and CDR2 as SYGVNS. The CDR3 runs 15 residues. V lost 6 bases to trimming and J lost 0 bases, with 15 bases between them. As DNA, the CDR3 is TGTGCCAGCAGAGGACAGAATGGGCCCTCCTACGAGCAGTACTTC. Translated, it gives CASRGQNGPSYEQYF.

This clone was observed once. This chain connects TRBV4-1 to TRBJ2-3; D remains unclear. Germline V gene lookup returns CDR1 MGHRA and CDR2 YSYEKL. The V end was cut by 4 bases, the J end by 1 base, with 12 bases between. This CDR3 is 15 amino acids long. The CDR3: CASSPLVSGTDTQYF. The CDR3 region has the DNA TGCGCCAGCAGCCCTCTTGTTTCCGGCACAGATACGCAGTATTTT.

This clone was detected a few times. An end of the junction does not agree with germline; a read error may underlie this. The chain recombines TRBV11-3 with TRBJ2-2; 7 bases fit TRBD1. This CDR3 is 14 amino acids long. Germline V gene lookup returns CDR1 SGHNT and CDR2 YENEEA. The CDR3 reads CACRTGTNTGELFF. CDR3 DNA: TGTGCCTGCAGGACAGGAACAAACACCGGGGAGCTGTTTTTT.

In its sample, this clone was seen once. V is TRBV19 and J is TRBJ1-2; no clear D gene. In germline, CDR1 is LNHDA, CDR2 SQIVND (reference sequence). V dropped 4 bases and J dropped 4 bases, with 7 bases sitting between them. This CDR3 comprises 12 residues. The CDR3 sequence: CASSTQVYGYTF. CDR3 DNA sequence: TGTGCCAGTAGTACTCAGGTCTATGGCTACACCTTC.

This clone has only a few counts. This rearrangement joins TRBV7-2 to TRBJ2-7; 8 bases line up with TRBD2. V dropped 5 bases and J dropped 2; count of bases not matched to a gene: 5. The V gene's germline CDR1 is SGHTA and CDR2 FQGNSA. This CDR3 has 14 amino acids. For the CDR3, the DNA is TGTGCCAGCAGCGAGATAGCGGGAACCTACGAGCAGTACTTC. It encodes CASSEIAGTYEQYF.

The chain is built from TRBV27 and TRBJ2-7; tentative D call: TRBD2 (6 bases). The CDR3 covers 14 residues. Between the trimmed V and J ends, which lost 0 bases and 4 bases, there was a span of 10 bases. Germline V lookup: CDR1 MNHEY, CDR2 SMNVEV (reference sequence). Here the CDR3 DNA reads TGTGCCAGCAGTTTATCCGGGAGCCGGTACGAGCAGTACTTC. Translating it yields CASSLSGSRYEQYF.

This clone was detected a few times. This chain connects TRBV5-1 to TRBJ1-1; 9 bases align to TRBD1. Looked up from germline, CDR1 is SGHRS and CDR2 is YFSETQ. This CDR3 is 14 amino acids long. CDR3 sequence reads: CVAQGAVEGTEAFF. DNA for the CDR3: TGCGTCGCACAGGGGGCGGTGGAGGGCACTGAAGCTTTCTTT.

CDR3: CASSLDRRGSYEQYF. CDR3 DNA: TGTGCCAGCAGCTTAGATAGGCGGGGCTCCTACGAGCAGTACTTC. The chain joins TRBV7-6 to TRBJ2-7; possibly TRBD2 for D (6 bases). In germline, CDR1 is SGHVS, CDR2 FNYEAQ. This CDR3 contains 15 residues. V lost 1 base and J 0 bases, leaving 10 bases between the germline ends. Drawing the rest from reference TRBV7-6 and TRBJ2-7, the complete variable domain is GAGVSQSPRYKVTKRGQDVALRCDPISGHVSLYWYRQALGQGPEFLTYFNYEAQQDKSGLPNDRFSAERPEGSISTLTIQRTEQRDSAMYRCASSLDRRGSYEQYFGPGTRLTVT.

This clone rates as medium-sized (0.01 to 0.1%). The chain joins TRBV7-8 to TRBJ1-3, with 10 bases lining up with TRBD1. Germline trimming cut 3 bases from V and 6 bases from J; bases unmatched to any gene: 2. The CDR3 loop spans 14 amino acids. Germline values: CDR1 SGHVS, CDR2 FQNEAQ. The CDR3 loop reads CASSLGQGQNTIYF. In DNA form, the CDR3 reads TGTGCCAGCAGCTTGGGACAGGGGCAAAACACCATATATTTT.

CDR3 protein: CATRQGAYNEQFF. CDR3 sequence (DNA): TGTGCCACCAGGCAAGGGGCCTACAATGAGCAGTTCTTC. V usage is TRBV27 and J usage is TRBJ2-1, with a tentative D call TRBD1 (5 bases). The CDR3 spans 13 residues. With 10 bases removed from V and 2 bases from J, the gap between germline ends came to 12 bases. Germline V gene lookup returns CDR1 MNHEY and CDR2 SMNVEV (reference sequence).

V is TRBV11-1 and J is TRBJ2-1; D gene uncertain. CDR1 and CDR2 from the germline V gene are SGHAT and FQDESV (reference sequence). The CDR3 extends over 13 amino acids. V was clipped by 0 bases and J by 8 bases, with 8 bases between them. The CDR3 sequence: CASSLAPRDEQFF. The CDR3 DNA sequence: TGTGCCAGCAGCTTAGCCCCACGGGATGAGCAGTTCTTC.

The gene calls are TRBV18 and TRBJ2-5; 8 nucleotides agree with TRBD2. The J segment lost 2 bases and the V segment lost 6 bases, leaving 14 bases of the junction unmatched. CDR1 and CDR2 (germline): KGHSH, LQKENI. This CDR3 has 17 residues. The DNA of the CDR3 is TGTGCCAGCTCGAGCCGGGGGGGGGTCGGAGGACAAGAGACCCAGTACTTC. Its protein is CASSSRGGVGGQETQYF.

The chain joins TRBV28 to TRBJ1-4; D is undetermined. Trimming removed 6 bases from V and 0 bases from J, with 11 bases in between. Germline V CDR1 and CDR2: MDHEN, SYDVKM. This CDR3 spans 15 amino acids. The chain's CDR3 is CASSPPTATNEKLFF. In DNA, the CDR3 is TGTGCCAGCAGCCCCCCAACGGCAACTAATGAAAAACTGTTTTTT.

The genes are TRBV7-9 and TRBJ1-2; 7 bases line up with TRBD1. Germline V gene data show CDR1 as SEHNR and CDR2 as FQNEAQ (reference sequence). The ends lost 5 bases at V and 3 bases at J; junction bases unmatched: 3. There are 13 residues in the CDR3. The CDR3 region has the DNA TGTGCCAGCAGCCATGGGACAGACTATGGCTACACCTTC. It codes for CASSHGTDYGYTF.

This clone was observed a few times. The V call is TRBV27, the J call TRBJ2-5; 9 nucleotides align to TRBD1. CDR1 is MNHEY and CDR2 is SMNVEV in the germline V gene (reference sequence). The J segment lost 5 bases and the V segment lost 1 base, leaving 8 bases of the junction unmatched. CDR3 length: 16 residues. CDR3 residues: CASSLLGQGFSETQYF. CDR3 bases: TGTGCCAGCAGTTTATTGGGACAGGGTTTTTCGGAGACCCAGTACTTC.

The V gene is TRBV7-2, the J gene TRBJ2-7, with a weak D call TRBD2 (6 bases). This CDR3 contains 16 residues. Trimming left V 1 base short and J 0 bases short, with 13 bases between. The germline V gene encodes CDR1 SGHTA and CDR2 FQGNSA. The CDR3 region has the DNA TGTGCCAGCAGCTTAGGTCCTAGCGTAAACTCCTACGAGCAGTACTTC. Its protein is CASSLGPSVNSYEQYF.

The CDR3 spells CASRSWGLSGNTIYF. For the CDR3, the DNA is TGTGCCAGCAGATCTTGGGGGCTATCGGGAAACACCATATATTTT. The genes are TRBV28 and TRBJ1-3, with a possible D match to TRBD1 (6 bases). The length of the CDR3 is 15 residues. Germline CDR1 MDHEN, CDR2 SYDVKM. Trimming removed 6 bases at V and 4 bases at J, with 16 bases between.

This chain uses TRBV6-5 with TRBJ2-1; TRBD1 is a possible D gene (6 bases). CDR3 length equals 15 residues. The V end lost 6 bases, the J end lost 3 bases, and 15 bases lay between the germline ends. The germline V gene has CDR1 MNHEY and CDR2 SVGAGI. DNA of the CDR3: TGTGCCAGCAGGGAGCAACAGGGATACTACAATGAGCAGTTCTTC. This translates into CASREQQGYYNEQFF.

The chain combines TRBV6-4 with TRBJ1-1; TRBD1 might be the D (6 bases). The CDR3 has 15 amino acids. Per germline, CDR1 MRHNA and CDR2 SNTAGT. Trimming took off 0 bases at V and 1 base at J, with 9 bases between the two ends. CDR3 in amino acids: CASSDSAGENTEAFF. The CDR3 coding sequence is TGTGCCAGCAGTGACTCTGCAGGGGAGAACACTGAAGCTTTCTTT.